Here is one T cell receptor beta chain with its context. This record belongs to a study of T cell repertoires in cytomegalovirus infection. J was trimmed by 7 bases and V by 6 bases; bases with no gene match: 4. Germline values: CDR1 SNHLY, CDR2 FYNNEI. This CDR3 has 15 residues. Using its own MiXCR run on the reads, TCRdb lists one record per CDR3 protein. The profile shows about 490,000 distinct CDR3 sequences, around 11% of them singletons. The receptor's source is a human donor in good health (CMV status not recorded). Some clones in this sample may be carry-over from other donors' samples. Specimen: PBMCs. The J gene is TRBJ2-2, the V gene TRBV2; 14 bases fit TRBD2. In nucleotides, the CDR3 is TGTGCCAGCAGCGGACTAGCGGGAGGCGACGGGGAGCTGTTTTTT. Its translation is CASSGLAGGDGELFF. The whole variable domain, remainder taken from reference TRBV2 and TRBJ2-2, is EPEVTQTPSHQVTQMGQEVILRCVPISNHLYFYWYRQILGQKVEFLVSFYNNEISEKSEIFDDQFSVERPDGSNFTLKIRSTKLEDSAMYFCASSGLAGGDGELFFGEGSRLTVL.